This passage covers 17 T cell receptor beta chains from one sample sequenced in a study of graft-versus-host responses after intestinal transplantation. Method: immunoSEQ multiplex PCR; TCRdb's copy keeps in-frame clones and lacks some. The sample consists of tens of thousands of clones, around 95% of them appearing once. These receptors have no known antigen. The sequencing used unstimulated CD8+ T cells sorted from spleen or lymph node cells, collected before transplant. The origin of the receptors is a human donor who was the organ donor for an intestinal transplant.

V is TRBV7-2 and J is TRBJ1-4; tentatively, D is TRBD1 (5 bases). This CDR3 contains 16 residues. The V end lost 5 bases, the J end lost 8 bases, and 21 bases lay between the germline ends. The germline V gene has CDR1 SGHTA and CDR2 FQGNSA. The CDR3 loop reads CASSTWDGEGREKLFF. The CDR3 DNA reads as TGTGCCAGCAGCACTTGGGACGGGGAGGGAAGGGAAAAACTGTTTTTT.

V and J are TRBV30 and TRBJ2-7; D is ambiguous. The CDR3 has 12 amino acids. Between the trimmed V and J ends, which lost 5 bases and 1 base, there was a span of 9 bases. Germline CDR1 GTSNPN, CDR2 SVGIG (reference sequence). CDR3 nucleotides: TGTGCCTGGGCGGACGGGTCCTACGAGCAGTACTTC. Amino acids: CAWADGSYEQYF. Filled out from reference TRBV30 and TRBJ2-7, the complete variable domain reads SQTIHQWPATLVQPVGSPLSLECTVEGTSNPNLYWYRQAAGRGLQLLFYSVGIGQISSEVPQNLSASRPQDRQFILSSKKLLLSDSGFYLCAWADGSYEQYFGPGTRLTVT.

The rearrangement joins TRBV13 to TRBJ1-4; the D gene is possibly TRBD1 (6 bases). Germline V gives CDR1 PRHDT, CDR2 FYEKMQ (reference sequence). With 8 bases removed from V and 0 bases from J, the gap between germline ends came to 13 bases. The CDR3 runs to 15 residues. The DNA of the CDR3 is TGTGCCAGCGCTCTGAAGGGGGCAACTAATGAAAAACTGTTTTTT. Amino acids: CASALKGATNEKLFF.

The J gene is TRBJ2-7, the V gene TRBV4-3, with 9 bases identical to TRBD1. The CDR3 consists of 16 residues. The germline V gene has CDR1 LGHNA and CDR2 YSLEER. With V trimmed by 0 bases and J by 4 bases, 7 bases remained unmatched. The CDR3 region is CASSQDTEGQGYEQYF. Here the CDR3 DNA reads TGCGCCAGCAGCCAAGACACTGAGGGACAGGGATACGAGCAGTACTTC.

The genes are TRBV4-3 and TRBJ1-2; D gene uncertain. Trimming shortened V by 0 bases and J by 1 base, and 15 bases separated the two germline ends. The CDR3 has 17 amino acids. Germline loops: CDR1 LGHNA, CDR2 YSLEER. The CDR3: CASSQDLSDAYNYGYTF. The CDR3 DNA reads TGCGCCAGCAGCCAAGATCTCAGTGACGCGTATAACTATGGCTACACCTTC.

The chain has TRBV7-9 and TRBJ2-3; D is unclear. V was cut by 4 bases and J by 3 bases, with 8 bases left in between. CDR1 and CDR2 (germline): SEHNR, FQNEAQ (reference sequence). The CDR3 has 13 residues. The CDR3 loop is CASSYMGTDTQYF. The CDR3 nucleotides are TGTGCCAGCAGCTATATGGGAACAGATACGCAGTATTTT.

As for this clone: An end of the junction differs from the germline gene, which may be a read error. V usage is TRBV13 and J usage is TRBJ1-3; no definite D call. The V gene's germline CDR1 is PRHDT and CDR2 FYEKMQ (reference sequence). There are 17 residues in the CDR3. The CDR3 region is CASSTESVGVGGNAIYF. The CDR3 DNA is TGTGCCAGCAGCACCGAAAGCGTGGGAGTTGGTGGAAACGCCATATATTTT.

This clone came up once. The CDR3 spells CASSFGAGGYTEAFF. The CDR3, as DNA: TGTGCCAGCAGCTTTGGGGCCGGGGGGTACACTGAAGCTTTCTTT. V gene TRBV5-6 combines with J gene TRBJ1-1; D is perhaps TRBD1 (5 bases). The V end lost 2 bases, the J end lost 3 bases, and 14 bases lay between the germline ends. The CDR3 has 15 amino acids. Germline CDR1 SGHDT, CDR2 YYEEEE.

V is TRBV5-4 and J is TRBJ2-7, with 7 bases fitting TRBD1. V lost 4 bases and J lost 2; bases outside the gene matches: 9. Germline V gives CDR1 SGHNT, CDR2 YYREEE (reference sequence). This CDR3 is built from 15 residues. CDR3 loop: CASSEGQSTAYEQYF. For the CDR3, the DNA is TGTGCCAGCAGCGAGGGACAGTCGACGGCCTACGAGCAGTACTTC.

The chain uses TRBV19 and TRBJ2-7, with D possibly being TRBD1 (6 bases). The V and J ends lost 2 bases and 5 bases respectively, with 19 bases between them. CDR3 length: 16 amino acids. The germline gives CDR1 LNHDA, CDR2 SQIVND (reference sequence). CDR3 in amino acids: CASSITVTGMMHEQYF. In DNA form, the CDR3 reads TGTGCCAGTAGTATAACGGTGACAGGTATGATGCACGAGCAGTACTTC.

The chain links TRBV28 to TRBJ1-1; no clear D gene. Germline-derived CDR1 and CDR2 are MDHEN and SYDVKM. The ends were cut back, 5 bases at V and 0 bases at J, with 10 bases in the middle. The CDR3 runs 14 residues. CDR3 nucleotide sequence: TGTGCCAGCAGTCTTGTTGGGGTGAACACTGAAGCTTTCTTT. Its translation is CASSLVGVNTEAFF.

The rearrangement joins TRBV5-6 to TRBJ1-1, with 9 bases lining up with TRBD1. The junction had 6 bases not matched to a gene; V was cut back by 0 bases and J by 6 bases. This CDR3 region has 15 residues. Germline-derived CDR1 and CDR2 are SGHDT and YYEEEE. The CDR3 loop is CASSLVGQGLPEAFF. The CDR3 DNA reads TGTGCCAGCAGCTTGGTGGGACAGGGTTTACCTGAAGCTTTCTTT.

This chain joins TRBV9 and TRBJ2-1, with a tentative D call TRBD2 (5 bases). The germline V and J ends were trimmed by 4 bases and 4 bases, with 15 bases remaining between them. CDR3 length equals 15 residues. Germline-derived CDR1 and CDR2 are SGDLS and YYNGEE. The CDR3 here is CASSPASGAYNEQFF. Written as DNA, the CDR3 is TGTGCCAGCAGCCCCGCGAGCGGCGCTTACAATGAGCAGTTCTTC.

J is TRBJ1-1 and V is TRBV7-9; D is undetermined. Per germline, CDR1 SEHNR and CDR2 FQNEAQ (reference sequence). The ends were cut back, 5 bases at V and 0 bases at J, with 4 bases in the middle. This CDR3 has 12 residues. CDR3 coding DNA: TGTGCCAGCAGCCGGATGAACACTGAAGCTTTCTTT. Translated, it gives CASSRMNTEAFF.

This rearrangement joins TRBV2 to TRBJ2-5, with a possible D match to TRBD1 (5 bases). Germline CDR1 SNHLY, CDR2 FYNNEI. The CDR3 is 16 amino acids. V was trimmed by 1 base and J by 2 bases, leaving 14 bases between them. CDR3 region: CASSEDDLDSQETQYF. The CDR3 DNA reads TGTGCCAGCAGTGAAGATGATTTAGACAGTCAAGAGACCCAGTACTTC.

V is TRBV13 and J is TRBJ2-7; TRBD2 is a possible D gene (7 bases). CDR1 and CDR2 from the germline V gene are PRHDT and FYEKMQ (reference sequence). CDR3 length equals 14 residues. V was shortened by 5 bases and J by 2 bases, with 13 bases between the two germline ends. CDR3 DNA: TGTGCCAGCAGCCCCGGGGGGCCCGCCTACGAGCAGTACTTC. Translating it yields CASSPGGPAYEQYF. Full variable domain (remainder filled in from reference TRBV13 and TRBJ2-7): AAGVIQSPRHLIKEKRETATLKCYPIPRHDTVYWYQQGPGQDPQFLISFYEKMQSDKGSIPDRFSAQQFSDYHSELNMSSLELGDSALYFCASSPGGPAYEQYFGPGTRLTVT.

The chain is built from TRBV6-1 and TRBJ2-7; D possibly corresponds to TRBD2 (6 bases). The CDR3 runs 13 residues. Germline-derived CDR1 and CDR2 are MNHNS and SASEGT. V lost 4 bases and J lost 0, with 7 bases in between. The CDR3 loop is CASSGGISYEQYF. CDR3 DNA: TGTGCCAGCAGTGGCGGGATCTCCTACGAGCAGTACTTC.